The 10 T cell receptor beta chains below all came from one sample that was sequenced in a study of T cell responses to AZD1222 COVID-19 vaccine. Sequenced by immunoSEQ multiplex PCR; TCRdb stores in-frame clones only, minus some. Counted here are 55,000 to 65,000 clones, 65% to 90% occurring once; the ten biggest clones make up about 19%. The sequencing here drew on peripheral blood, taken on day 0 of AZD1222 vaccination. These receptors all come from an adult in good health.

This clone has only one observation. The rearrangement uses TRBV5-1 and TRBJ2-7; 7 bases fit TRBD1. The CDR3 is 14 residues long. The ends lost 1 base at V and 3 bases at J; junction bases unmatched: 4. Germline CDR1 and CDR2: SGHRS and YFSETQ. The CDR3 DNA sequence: TGCGCCAGCAGCTTGAGGGGACAGCGCTACGAGCAGTACTTC. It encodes CASSLRGQRYEQYF.

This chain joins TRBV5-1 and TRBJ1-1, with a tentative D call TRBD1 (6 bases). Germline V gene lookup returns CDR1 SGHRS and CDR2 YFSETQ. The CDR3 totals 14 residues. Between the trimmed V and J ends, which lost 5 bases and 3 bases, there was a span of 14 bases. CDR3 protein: CASRPGGGYTEAFF. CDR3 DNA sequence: TGCGCCAGCAGACCCGGGGGCGGTTACACTGAAGCTTTCTTT.

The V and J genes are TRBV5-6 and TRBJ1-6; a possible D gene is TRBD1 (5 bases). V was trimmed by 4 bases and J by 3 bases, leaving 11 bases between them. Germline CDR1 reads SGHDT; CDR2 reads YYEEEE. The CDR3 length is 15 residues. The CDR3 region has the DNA TGTGCCAGCAGCCCGGGGACTAGCTATAATTCACCCCTCCACTTT. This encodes CASSPGTSYNSPLHF.

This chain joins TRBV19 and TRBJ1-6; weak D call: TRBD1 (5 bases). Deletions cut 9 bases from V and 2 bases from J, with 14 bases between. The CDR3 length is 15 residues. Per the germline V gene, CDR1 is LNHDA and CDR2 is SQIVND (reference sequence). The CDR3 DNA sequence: TGTGCCAGCGCAATCCAGGGCACCTATAATTCACCCCTCCACTTT. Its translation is CASAIQGTYNSPLHF.

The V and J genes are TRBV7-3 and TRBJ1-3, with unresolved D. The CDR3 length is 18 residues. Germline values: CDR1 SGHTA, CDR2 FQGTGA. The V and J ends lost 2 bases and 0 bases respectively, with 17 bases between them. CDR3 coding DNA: TGTGCCAGCAGCTTATTTGGCCAAACCCGAAACTCTGGAAACACCATATATTTT. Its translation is CASSLFGQTRNSGNTIYF.

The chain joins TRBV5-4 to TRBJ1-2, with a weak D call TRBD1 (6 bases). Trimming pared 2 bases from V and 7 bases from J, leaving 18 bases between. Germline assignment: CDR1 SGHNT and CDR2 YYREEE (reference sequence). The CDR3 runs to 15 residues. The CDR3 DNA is TGTGCCAGCAGCTTAGGACAGACTATCGATGTTGGCTACACCTTC. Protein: CASSLGQTIDVGYTF.

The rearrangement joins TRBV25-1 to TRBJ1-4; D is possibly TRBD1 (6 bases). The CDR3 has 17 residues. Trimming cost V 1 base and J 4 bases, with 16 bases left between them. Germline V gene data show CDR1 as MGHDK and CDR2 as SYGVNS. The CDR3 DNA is TGTGCCAGCAGTGAATTCGGGTCAGGGGCCATTAATGAAAAACTGTTTTTT. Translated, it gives CASSEFGSGAINEKLFF.

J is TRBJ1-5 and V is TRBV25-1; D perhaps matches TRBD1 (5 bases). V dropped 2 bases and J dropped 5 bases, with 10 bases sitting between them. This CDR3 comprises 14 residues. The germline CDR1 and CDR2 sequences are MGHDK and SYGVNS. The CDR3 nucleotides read TGTGCCAGCAGTGAACCGGGGGAGTATCAGCCCCAGCATTTT. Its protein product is CASSEPGEYQPQHF. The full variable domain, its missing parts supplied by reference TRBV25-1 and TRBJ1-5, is EADIYQTPRYLVIGTGKKITLECSQTMGHDKMYWYQQDPGMELHLIHYSYGVNSTEKGDLSSESTVSRIRTEHFPLTLESARPSHTSQYLCASSEPGEYQPQHFGDGTRLSIL.

The CDR3 is CASSLAGGAGNTIYF. The CDR3 nucleotides read TGCGCCAGCAGCTTGGCCGGGGGGGCTGGAAACACCATATATTTT. J is TRBJ1-3 and V is TRBV5-1, with D tentatively TRBD1 (5 bases). The germline V and J ends were trimmed by 0 bases and 2 bases, with 9 bases remaining between them. Per germline, CDR1 SGHRS and CDR2 YFSETQ. The CDR3 covers 15 residues.

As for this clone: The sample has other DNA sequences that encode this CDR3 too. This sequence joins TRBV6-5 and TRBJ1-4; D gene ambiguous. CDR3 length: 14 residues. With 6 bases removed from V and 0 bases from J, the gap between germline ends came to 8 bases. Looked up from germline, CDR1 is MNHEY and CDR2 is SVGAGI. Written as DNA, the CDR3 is TGTGCCAGCAGCTATGGAGCAACTAATGAAAAACTGTTTTTT. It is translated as CASSYGATNEKLFF.